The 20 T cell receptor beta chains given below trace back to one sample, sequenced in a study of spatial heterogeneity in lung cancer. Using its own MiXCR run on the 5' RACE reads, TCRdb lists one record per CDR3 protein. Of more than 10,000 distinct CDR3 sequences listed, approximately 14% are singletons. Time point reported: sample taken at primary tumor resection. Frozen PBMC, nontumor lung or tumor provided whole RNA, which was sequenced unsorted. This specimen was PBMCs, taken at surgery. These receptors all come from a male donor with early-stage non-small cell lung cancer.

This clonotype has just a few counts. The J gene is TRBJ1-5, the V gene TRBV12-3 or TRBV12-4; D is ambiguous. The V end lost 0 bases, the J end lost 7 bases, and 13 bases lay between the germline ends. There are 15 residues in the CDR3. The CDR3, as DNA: TGTGCCAGCAGTTTAGCCTCGGGCTGGCACCAGCCCCAGCATTTT. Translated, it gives CASSLASGWHQPQHF.

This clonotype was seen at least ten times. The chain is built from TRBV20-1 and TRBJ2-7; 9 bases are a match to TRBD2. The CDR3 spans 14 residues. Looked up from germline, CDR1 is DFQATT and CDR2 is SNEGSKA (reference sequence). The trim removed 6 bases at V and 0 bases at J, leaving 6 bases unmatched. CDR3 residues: CSAFSGGSSYEQYF. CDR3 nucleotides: TGCAGTGCATTCAGCGGGGGGAGCTCCTACGAGCAGTACTTC.

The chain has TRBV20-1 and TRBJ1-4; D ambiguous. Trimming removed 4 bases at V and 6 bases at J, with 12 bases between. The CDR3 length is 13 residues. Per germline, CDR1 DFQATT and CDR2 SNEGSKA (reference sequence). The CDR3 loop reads CSAIGNPDEKLFF. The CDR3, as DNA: TGCAGTGCTATAGGGAACCCCGATGAAAAACTGTTTTTT.

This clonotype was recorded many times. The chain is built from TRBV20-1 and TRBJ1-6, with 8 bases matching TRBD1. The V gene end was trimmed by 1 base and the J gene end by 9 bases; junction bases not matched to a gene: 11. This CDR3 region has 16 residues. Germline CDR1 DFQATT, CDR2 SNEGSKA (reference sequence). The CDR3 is CSARVPAPGGFSPLHF. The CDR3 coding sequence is TGCAGTGCTAGAGTGCCGGCGCCAGGGGGCTTTTCACCCCTCCACTTT.

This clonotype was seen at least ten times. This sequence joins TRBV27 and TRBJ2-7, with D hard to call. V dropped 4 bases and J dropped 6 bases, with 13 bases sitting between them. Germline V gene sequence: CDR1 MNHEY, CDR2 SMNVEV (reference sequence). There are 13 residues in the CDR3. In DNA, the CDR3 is TGTGCCAGCAGTTCACGGCTCAGGAGCGAGCAGTACTTC. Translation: CASSSRLRSEQYF.

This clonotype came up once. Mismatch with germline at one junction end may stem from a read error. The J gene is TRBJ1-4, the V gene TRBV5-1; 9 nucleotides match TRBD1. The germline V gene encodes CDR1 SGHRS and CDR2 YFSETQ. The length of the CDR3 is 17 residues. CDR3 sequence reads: CGSSRLLSQGAYEKLFF. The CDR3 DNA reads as TGCGGCAGCAGCCGGCTCCTCTCACAGGGGGCGTATGAAAAACTGTTTTTT. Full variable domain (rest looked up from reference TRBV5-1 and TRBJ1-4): KAGVTQTPRYLIKTRGQQVTLSCSPISGHRSVSWYQQTPGQGLQFLFEYFSETQRNKGNFPGRFSGRQFSNSRSEMNVSTLELGDSALYLCGSSRLLSQGAYEKLFFGSGTQLSVL.

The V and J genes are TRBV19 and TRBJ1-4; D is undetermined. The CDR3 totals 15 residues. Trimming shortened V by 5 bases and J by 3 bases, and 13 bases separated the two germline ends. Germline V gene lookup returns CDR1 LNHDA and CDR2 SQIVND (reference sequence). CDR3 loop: CASSGRLVANEKLFF. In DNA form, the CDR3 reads TGTGCCAGTAGTGGGCGTCTCGTGGCTAATGAAAAACTGTTTTTT.

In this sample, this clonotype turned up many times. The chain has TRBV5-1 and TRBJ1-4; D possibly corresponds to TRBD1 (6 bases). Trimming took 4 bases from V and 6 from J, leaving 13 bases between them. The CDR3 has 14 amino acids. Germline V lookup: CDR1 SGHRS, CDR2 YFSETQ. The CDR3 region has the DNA TGCGCCAGCAGCGAACAGGGAGGCGATGAAAAACTGTTTTTT. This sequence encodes CASSEQGGDEKLFF.

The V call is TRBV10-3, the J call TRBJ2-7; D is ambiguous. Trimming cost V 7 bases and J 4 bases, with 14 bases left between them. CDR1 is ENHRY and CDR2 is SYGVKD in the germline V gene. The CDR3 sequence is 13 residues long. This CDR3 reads CAITRTDGYEQYF. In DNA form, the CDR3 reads TGTGCCATCACCAGGACGGATGGATACGAGCAGTACTTC.

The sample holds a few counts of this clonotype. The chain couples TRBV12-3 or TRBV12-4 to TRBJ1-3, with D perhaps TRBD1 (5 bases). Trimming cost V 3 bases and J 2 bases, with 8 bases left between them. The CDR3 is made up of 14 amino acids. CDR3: CASSFDSTGNTIYF. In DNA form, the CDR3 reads TGTGCCAGCAGTTTCGACAGTACTGGAAACACCATATATTTT.

The CDR3 protein is CASSQGGYEQFF. The CDR3 DNA sequence: TGTGCCAGCAGTCAGGGGGGATATGAGCAGTTCTTC. The chain links TRBV12-3 or TRBV12-4 to TRBJ2-1, with D tentatively TRBD1 (7 bases). V was clipped by 5 bases and J by 8 bases, with 10 bases between them. The CDR3 runs to 12 residues.

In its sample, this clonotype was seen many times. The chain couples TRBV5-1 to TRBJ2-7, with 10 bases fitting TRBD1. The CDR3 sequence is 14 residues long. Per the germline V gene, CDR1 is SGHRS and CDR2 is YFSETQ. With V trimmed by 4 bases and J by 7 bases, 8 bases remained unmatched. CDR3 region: CASSPGDRGSEQYF. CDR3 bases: TGCGCCAGCAGCCCAGGGGACAGGGGTTCTGAGCAGTACTTC.

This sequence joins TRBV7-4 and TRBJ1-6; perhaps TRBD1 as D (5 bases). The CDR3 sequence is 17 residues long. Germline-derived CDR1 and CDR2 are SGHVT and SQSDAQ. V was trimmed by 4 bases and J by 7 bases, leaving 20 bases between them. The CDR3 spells CASSSIPGHALNSPLHF. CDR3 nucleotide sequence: TGTGCCAGCAGCTCTATCCCCGGACACGCGTTGAATTCACCCCTCCACTTT. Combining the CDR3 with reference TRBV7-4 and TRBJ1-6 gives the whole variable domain GAGVSQSPRYKVAKRGRDVALRCDSISGHVTLYWYRQTLGQGSEVLTYSQSDAQRDKSGRPSGRFSAERPERSVSTLKIQRTEQGDSAVYLCASSSIPGHALNSPLHFGNGTRLTVT.

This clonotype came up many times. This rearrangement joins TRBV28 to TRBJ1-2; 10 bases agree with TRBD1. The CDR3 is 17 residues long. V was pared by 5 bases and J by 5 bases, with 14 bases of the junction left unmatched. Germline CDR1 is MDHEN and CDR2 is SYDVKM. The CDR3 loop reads CASSLRQGALLGYGYTF. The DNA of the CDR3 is TGTGCCAGCAGTCTTAGACAGGGGGCTTTGTTAGGGTATGGCTACACCTTC.

The CDR3 reads CASSEDLPGQLYNEQFF. The CDR3 bases are TGTGCCAGCAGTGAAGACTTACCGGGACAGCTCTACAATGAGCAGTTCTTC. The genes are TRBV6-1 and TRBJ2-1, with 7 nucleotides matching TRBD1. Unmatched junction bases numbered 9, after V lost 1 base and J lost 3 bases. CDR3 size: 17 residues. Germline values: CDR1 MNHNS, CDR2 SASEGT.

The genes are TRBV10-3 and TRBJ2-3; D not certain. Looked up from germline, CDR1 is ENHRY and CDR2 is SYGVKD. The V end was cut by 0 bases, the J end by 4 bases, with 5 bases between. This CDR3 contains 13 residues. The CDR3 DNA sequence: TGTGCCATCAGTGAGTCGGGGTCAGATACGCAGTATTTT. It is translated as CAISESGSDTQYF.

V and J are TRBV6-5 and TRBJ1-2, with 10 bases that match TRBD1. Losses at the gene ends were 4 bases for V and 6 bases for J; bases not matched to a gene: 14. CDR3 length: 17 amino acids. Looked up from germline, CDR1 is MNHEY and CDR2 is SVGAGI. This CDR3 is CASSSPRDRGGVHGYTF. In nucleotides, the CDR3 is TGTGCCAGCAGTTCCCCTCGGGACAGGGGCGGTGTGCATGGCTACACCTTC.

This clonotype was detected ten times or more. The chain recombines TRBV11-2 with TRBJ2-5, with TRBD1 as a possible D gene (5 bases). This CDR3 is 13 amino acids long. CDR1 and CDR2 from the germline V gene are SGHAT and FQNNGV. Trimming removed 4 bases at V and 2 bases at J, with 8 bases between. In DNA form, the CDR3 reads TGTGCCAGCAGCTCCGACAGTCAAGAGACCCAGTACTTC. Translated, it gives CASSSDSQETQYF.

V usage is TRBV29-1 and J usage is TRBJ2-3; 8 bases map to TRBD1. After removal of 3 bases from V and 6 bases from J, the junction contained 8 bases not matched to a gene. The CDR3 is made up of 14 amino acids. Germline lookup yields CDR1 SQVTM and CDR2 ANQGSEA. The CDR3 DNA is TGCAGCGTTGAGGGGCAGGGGGCGGGTGATACGCAGTATTTT. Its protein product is CSVEGQGAGDTQYF.

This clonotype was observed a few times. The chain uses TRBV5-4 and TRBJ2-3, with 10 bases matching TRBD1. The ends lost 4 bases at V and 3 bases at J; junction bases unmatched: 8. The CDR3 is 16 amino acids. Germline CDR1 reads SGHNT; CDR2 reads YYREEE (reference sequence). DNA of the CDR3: TGTGCCAGCAGCCATCCGGGACAGGGGAGAACAGATACGCAGTATTTT. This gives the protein CASSHPGQGRTDTQYF.